Each of the 30 T cell receptor beta chains below was sequenced from the same sample in a study of shared clonotypes between healthy human individuals. CD45RO-negative CD8 cells positively selected for CCR7 made up the naive population, which excluded terminally differentiated effector memory CD45RA+ cells. TCRdb's copy holds only in-frame clones and misses some; the assay was immunoSEQ multiplex PCR. The sample holds 2 million to 2.5 million clones, about 95% seen once. Sequenced input: naive CD8+ T cells sorted from blood. The origin of the receptors is a man younger than 35 in good health.

The chain is built from TRBV11-3 and TRBJ2-1, with 7 bases aligning to TRBD2. CDR3 size: 13 residues. Germline V CDR1 and CDR2: SGHNT, YENEEA. The ends lost 5 bases at V and 4 bases at J; junction bases unmatched: 2. The CDR3 region is CASSTGLYNEQFF. In nucleotides, the CDR3 is TGTGCCAGCAGCACGGGACTATACAATGAGCAGTTCTTC.

In the case of this clone: Other DNA variants within this sample encode the same CDR3. V is TRBV11-2 and J is TRBJ2-3; a weak D match, TRBD1 (5 bases). This CDR3 has 15 residues. With 1 base removed from V and 2 bases from J, the gap between germline ends came to 10 bases. Germline values: CDR1 SGHAT, CDR2 FQNNGV. DNA of the CDR3: TGTGCCAGCAGCTTAGGGGGCAGTTACACAGATACGCAGTATTTT. Amino acid sequence: CASSLGGSYTDTQYF.

This clone is a singleton in its sample. The chain uses TRBV29-1 and TRBJ2-7; 7 bases line up with TRBD1. The CDR3 spans 12 residues. Germline loops: CDR1 SQVTM, CDR2 ANQGSEA. V gave up 7 bases and J gave up 6 bases; unmatched junction bases: 9. CDR3 amino acids: CSGDRVDGEQYF. For the CDR3, the DNA is TGCAGCGGCGACAGGGTGGACGGCGAGCAGTACTTC.

The genes are TRBV30 and TRBJ2-7, with D maybe TRBD2 (6 bases). CDR1 and CDR2 from the germline V gene are GTSNPN and SVGIG (reference sequence). Trimming pared 1 base from V and 7 bases from J, leaving 14 bases between. The CDR3 covers 13 residues. The CDR3 is CAWSETWAGEQYF. CDR3 bases: TGTGCCTGGAGTGAGACCTGGGCGGGGGAGCAGTACTTC.

CDR3 in amino acids: CASSLEAGATATDTQYF. CDR3 in DNA: TGTGCCAGCAGCTTGGAGGCGGGGGCGACTGCCACAGATACGCAGTATTTT. This sequence joins TRBV11-2 and TRBJ2-3, with D possibly being TRBD2 (7 bases). Germline-derived CDR1 and CDR2 are SGHAT and FQNNGV. The CDR3 spans 17 residues. V shed 3 bases and J shed 2 bases, with 18 bases lying between them.

The rearrangement links TRBV10-3 to TRBJ2-3; D is unclear. This CDR3 has 16 amino acids. V was clipped by 2 bases and J by 0 bases, with 12 bases between them. CDR1 and CDR2 from the germline V gene are ENHRY and SYGVKD. This CDR3 reads CAISELRISSTDTQYF. The CDR3, as DNA: TGTGCCATCAGTGAGCTACGCATTTCAAGCACAGATACGCAGTATTTT.

The chain combines TRBV6-6 with TRBJ2-7; TRBD1 matches 9 bases. After removal of 2 bases from V and 7 bases from J, the junction contained 12 bases not matched to a gene. Germline CDR1 MNHNY, CDR2 SVGAGI (reference sequence). The CDR3 sequence is 16 residues long. The CDR3 DNA is TGTGCCAGCAGTTACGATGGGGGACAGGGAGGTGGAGAGCAGTACTTC. Protein product: CASSYDGGQGGGEQYF.

This clone was observed a single time. The chain is built from TRBV6-7 and TRBJ1-4; weak D call: TRBD1 (5 bases). TRBV6-7 is known as an ORF, though its function is uncertain. V lost 4 bases, J lost 2 bases, and 14 bases lay in between. The CDR3 runs 16 residues. CDR3: CASSFNTGDTNEKLFF. CDR3 nucleotides: TGTGCCAGCAGTTTCAATACAGGAGATACTAATGAAAAACTGTTTTTT.

The rearrangement links TRBV4-1 to TRBJ2-7, with 7 bases matching TRBD1. The CDR3 loop spans 18 amino acids. The germline V gene has CDR1 MGHRA and CDR2 YSYEKL. The V segment lost 1 base and the J segment 2 bases; nucleotides outside the gene matches: 14. The CDR3 sequence is CASSQAPVEGQLTYEQYF. Written as DNA, the CDR3 is TGCGCCAGCAGCCAAGCGCCCGTAGAGGGACAGTTGACCTACGAGCAGTACTTC.

This clone was seen only once. V is TRBV27 and J is TRBJ1-2; TRBD1 might be the D (5 bases). This CDR3 is 13 amino acids long. The V gene's germline CDR1 is MNHEY and CDR2 SMNVEV (reference sequence). The V end was cut by 6 bases, the J end by 8 bases, with 16 bases between. CDR3 sequence (DNA): TGTGCCAGCAGCCCCAGGGACCGACTGGGCTACACCTTC. This codes for CASSPRDRLGYTF.

This chain joins TRBV27 and TRBJ1-2; D is uncertain. The CDR3 has 14 amino acids. Trimming stripped 3 bases from V and 8 bases from J, with 16 bases between. Germline CDR1 MNHEY, CDR2 SMNVEV (reference sequence). CDR3 in DNA: TGTGCCAGCAGTTTCTGGTCGGAATCCCCCGGCTACACCTTC. It yields the protein CASSFWSESPGYTF.

This chain connects TRBV11-3 to TRBJ2-3, with TRBD2 matching 15 bases. The germline CDR1 and CDR2 sequences are SGHNT and YENEEA. This CDR3 comprises 17 residues. V lost 4 bases to trimming and J lost 2 bases; unmatched junction nucleotides: 4. This chain's CDR3 is CASSSGTSGGPTDTQYF. The DNA for the CDR3 is TGTGCCAGCAGCTCCGGGACTAGCGGGGGGCCCACAGATACGCAGTATTTT.

The V gene is TRBV13, the J gene TRBJ2-5, with D perhaps TRBD1 (6 bases). The germline V and J ends were trimmed by 5 bases and 0 bases, with 10 bases remaining between them. Germline assignment: CDR1 PRHDT and CDR2 FYEKMQ (reference sequence). This CDR3 comprises 14 residues. The CDR3 DNA reads as TGTGCCAGCAGCGCACAGGGTTACCAAGAGACCCAGTACTTC. This encodes CASSAQGYQETQYF.

The chain has TRBV6-1 and TRBJ1-2; D gene ambiguous. The germline CDR1 and CDR2 sequences are MNHNS and SASEGT. Trimming stripped 8 bases from V and 11 bases from J, with 15 bases between. This CDR3 has 11 amino acids. CDR3 amino acids: CASSLGVPYTF. CDR3 DNA sequence: TGTGCCAGCTCCCTGGGAGTTCCGTACACCTTC.

CDR3 nucleotides: TGTGCCAGCAGCCAGGGATTTATTACAACCTATAATTCACCCCTCCACTTT. Translation: CASSQGFITTYNSPLHF. The chain carries TRBV14 and TRBJ1-6, with D unresolved. Trimming took 3 bases from V and 2 from J, leaving 14 bases between them. The CDR3 covers 17 residues. In germline, CDR1 is SGHDN, CDR2 FVKESK.

CDR3 DNA sequence: TGCGCCAGCAGCCTTATCGGCGGGACCGGGTCCAGGGGGCCTAACTATGGCTACACCTTC. Translating it yields CASSLIGGTGSRGPNYGYTF. The rearrangement uses TRBV5-1 and TRBJ1-2; TRBD1 matches at 8 bases. The CDR3 spans 20 residues. V was pared by 4 bases and J by 0 bases, with 20 bases of the junction left unmatched. Germline CDR1 is SGHRS and CDR2 is YFSETQ.

The gene calls are TRBV2 and TRBJ2-7; D gene ambiguous. Trimming took 7 bases from V and 0 from J, leaving 13 bases between them. The CDR3 has 14 residues. Germline V gene data show CDR1 as SNHLY and CDR2 as FYNNEI. The CDR3 reads CASKGEPLSYEQYF. The DNA of the CDR3 is TGTGCCAGCAAGGGTGAACCTCTCTCCTACGAGCAGTACTTC.

J is TRBJ2-7 and V is TRBV27; 10 bases agree with TRBD2. The CDR3 extends over 16 amino acids. Per germline, CDR1 MNHEY and CDR2 SMNVEV (reference sequence). Trimming cost V 0 bases and J 4 bases; bases outside gene matches: 6. CDR3 bases: TGTGCCAGCAGTTTATCCCCCGGGACTAGCGAGTACGAGCAGTACTTC. This sequence encodes CASSLSPGTSEYEQYF.

The chain couples TRBV5-1 to TRBJ1-2, with D hard to call. The length of the CDR3 is 11 residues. Germline lookup yields CDR1 SGHRS and CDR2 YFSETQ. V gave up 5 bases and J gave up 7 bases, with 9 bases separating them. The CDR3 is CASRGGFGYTF. CDR3 sequence (DNA): TGCGCCAGCAGGGGTGGGTTTGGCTACACCTTC.

The chain uses TRBV18 and TRBJ2-1, with 10 bases matching TRBD1. Germline V CDR1 and CDR2: KGHSH, LQKENI. The CDR3 is made up of 16 amino acids. V gave up 4 bases and J gave up 3 bases; unmatched junction bases: 6. The CDR3 region is CASSLAGTGDYNEQFF. The CDR3 region has the DNA TGTGCCAGCTCACTAGCCGGGACAGGGGACTACAATGAGCAGTTCTTC. The whole variable domain, remainder taken from reference TRBV18 and TRBJ2-1, is NAGVMQNPRHLVRRRGQEARLRCSPMKGHSHVYWYRQLPEEGLKFMVYLQKENIIDESGMPKERFSAEFPKEGPSILRIQQVVRGDSAAYFCASSLAGTGDYNEQFFGPGTRLTVL.

The sample holds one count of this clone. The chain joins TRBV9 to TRBJ1-1, with a possible D match to TRBD1 (6 bases). V lost 0 bases and J lost 1, with 16 bases in between. Germline values: CDR1 SGDLS, CDR2 YYNGEE. There are 17 residues in the CDR3. The CDR3 DNA sequence: TGTGCCAGCAGCGTAGAGAGTGTCCGGGGGGCGAACACTGAAGCTTTCTTT. It codes for CASSVESVRGANTEAFF.

The chain couples TRBV9 to TRBJ2-7, with 7 bases that match TRBD1. The germline gives CDR1 SGDLS, CDR2 YYNGEE. This CDR3 region has 15 residues. Trimming cost V 4 bases and J 0 bases; bases outside gene matches: 7. Here the CDR3 reads CASSLSRDSSYEQYF. CDR3 sequence (DNA): TGTGCCAGCAGCCTATCCCGGGACAGCTCCTACGAGCAGTACTTC. The full variable domain, with the rest looked up from reference TRBV9 and TRBJ2-7, is DSGVTQTPKHLITATGQRVTLRCSPRSGDLSVYWYQQSLDQGLQFLIQYYNGEERAKGNILERFSAQQFPDLHSELNLSSLELGDSALYFCASSLSRDSSYEQYFGPGTRLTVT.

CDR3 loop: CASSSGVISYEQYF. DNA of the CDR3: TGTGCCAGCAGCAGCGGGGTTATCTCCTACGAGCAGTACTTC. J is TRBJ2-7 and V is TRBV28; the match to TRBD2 covers 7 bases. Germline loops: CDR1 MDHEN, CDR2 SYDVKM. The CDR3 is made up of 14 amino acids. The V gene end was trimmed by 6 bases and the J gene end by 0 bases; junction bases not matched to a gene: 5.

The chain couples TRBV9 to TRBJ2-1; D tentatively fits TRBD1 or TRBD2 (5 bases each). The ends were cut back, 4 bases at V and 10 bases at J, with 21 bases in the middle. CDR3 length: 15 residues. Germline CDR1 SGDLS, CDR2 YYNGEE. Here the CDR3 DNA reads TGTGCCAGCAGCCCTACAGGAGGTCTCCCTATGGAGCAGTTCTTC. This codes for CASSPTGGLPMEQFF.

The chain's CDR3 is CASSEVGQGYEQYF. The CDR3 DNA reads TGTGCCAGCAGTGAAGTGGGGCAGGGCTACGAGCAGTACTTC. The chain links TRBV25-1 to TRBJ2-7; a weak D match, TRBD1 (5 bases). V lost 2 bases and J lost 3, with 11 bases in between. Looked up from germline, CDR1 is MGHDK and CDR2 is SYGVNS. The CDR3 is 14 amino acids.

The V gene is TRBV7-8, the J gene TRBJ2-3; D unclear. The CDR3 loop spans 14 amino acids. Trimming stripped 3 bases from V and 6 bases from J, with 13 bases between. Germline values: CDR1 SGHVS, CDR2 FQNEAQ. The CDR3 sequence is CASSLKDPADTQYF. The CDR3 DNA reads TGTGCCAGCAGCTTGAAGGACCCCGCGGATACGCAGTATTTT. The variable domain in full, completed from reference TRBV7-8 and TRBJ2-3, reads GAGVSQSPRYKVAKRGQDVALRCDPISGHVSLFWYQQALGQGPEFLTYFQNEAQLDKSGLPSDRFFAERPEGSVSTLKIQRTQQEDSAVYLCASSLKDPADTQYFGPGTRLTVL.

This chain connects TRBV28 to TRBJ1-1; maybe TRBD1 (6 bases). Germline lookup yields CDR1 MDHEN and CDR2 SYDVKM. There are 14 residues in the CDR3. The V and J ends lost 7 bases and 5 bases respectively, with 17 bases between them. The CDR3 nucleotides are TGTGCCAGCACCTCCTTCGGGGGCTGGACTGAAGCTTTCTTT. This gives the protein CASTSFGGWTEAFF.

The chain carries TRBV4-2 and TRBJ2-5; 12 bases map to TRBD2. The trim removed 0 bases at V and 5 bases at J, leaving 7 bases unmatched. This CDR3 comprises 17 residues. The germline V gene has CDR1 LGHNA and CDR2 YNFKEQ. The chain's CDR3 is CASSQDPGLAGMETQYF. The CDR3 DNA is TGTGCCAGCAGCCAAGATCCCGGACTAGCGGGGATGGAGACCCAGTACTTC.

The gene calls are TRBV5-1 and TRBJ1-2; D perhaps matches TRBD1 (6 bases). CDR1 is SGHRS and CDR2 is YFSETQ in the germline V gene. The CDR3 is 14 residues long. V shed 4 bases and J shed 6 bases, with 16 bases lying between them. CDR3: CASSPADSSDGYTF. The DNA for the CDR3 is TGCGCCAGCAGCCCCGCGGACAGTTCGGATGGCTACACCTTC.

V is TRBV10-3 and J is TRBJ2-7; 8 nucleotides align to TRBD2. The CDR3 is made up of 13 amino acids. J lost 5 bases, V lost 8 bases, and 8 bases had no gene match. Germline V gene sequence: CDR1 ENHRY, CDR2 SYGVKD. CDR3: CAIGPVTSDEQYF. DNA for the CDR3: TGTGCCATCGGACCGGTGACTAGCGACGAGCAGTACTTC.